This T cell receptor (beta chain) came from a study of blood T cell repertoires in COVID-19. Repertoires were generated with immunoSEQ multiplex PCR, while TCRdb's copy carries only in-frame clones and drops some. Of more than 55,000 clones in the sample, roughly four fifths were seen once. This CDR3 comprises 16 residues. After removal of 0 bases from V and 3 bases from J, the junction contained 5 bases not matched to a gene. The germline CDR1 and CDR2 sequences are LGHDT and YNNKEL (reference sequence). The receptor was isolated from a woman aged 45-65 years with active or convalescent COVID-19. What was sequenced was peripheral blood. V and J are TRBV3-1 (or the pseudogene TRBV3-2) and TRBJ1-1, with TRBD1 matching 9 bases. CDR3 DNA: TGTGCCAGCAGCCAAGAAACAGGGGGCCTGTACACTGAAGCTTTCTTT. Amino acids: CASSQETGGLYTEAFF.